The T cell receptor beta chain described here comes from a study of technical replicates of blood from several donors. Trimming left V 0 bases short and J 3 bases short, with 15 bases between. The CDR3 length is 15 residues. Germline values: CDR1 GTSNPN, CDR2 SVGIG (reference sequence). Repertoires were generated with immunoSEQ multiplex PCR, while TCRdb's copy carries only in-frame clones and drops some. This table holds approximately 14,000 clones, 65% to 85% found once. Sample: PBMCs. The chain is built from TRBV30 and TRBJ2-7; D may be TRBD1 (6 bases). The TCR was taken from a human donor in good health. The CDR3 region has the DNA TGTGCCTGGAGTGTAGGGGACAAAATCTTCTACGAGCAGTACTTC. Amino acids: CAWSVGDKIFYEQYF.